These 4 T cell receptor beta chains originate from one sample sequenced in a study of blood T cell repertoires in COVID-19. The data were produced by immunoSEQ multiplex PCR, yet TCRdb's version contains in-frame clones alone and is incomplete. The table records 120,000 to 150,000 clones, around 84% of them present only once. Material: peripheral blood. These receptors were obtained from a woman in her forties or fifties in a cohort sampled during active or convalescent COVID-19.

The chain links TRBV6-6 to TRBJ1-2, with TRBD1 identical over 10 bases. V was pared by 4 bases and J by 5 bases, with 4 bases of the junction left unmatched. The germline CDR1 and CDR2 sequences are MNHNY and SVGAGI (reference sequence). The CDR3 runs 14 residues. CDR3 in amino acids: CASSWTGGSYGYTF. The CDR3 region has the DNA TGTGCCAGCAGTTGGACAGGGGGATCTTATGGCTACACCTTC.

The V gene is TRBV19, the J gene TRBJ1-2, with 7 bases lining up with TRBD1. This CDR3 has 15 residues. CDR1 LNHDA and CDR2 SQIVND come from the germline V gene (reference sequence). V lost 5 bases and J lost 0; bases outside the gene matches: 6. The DNA for the CDR3 is TGTGCCAGTAGTGCCGACAGGGATTCTAACTATGGCTACACCTTC. It is translated as CASSADRDSNYGYTF.

This sequence joins TRBV9 and TRBJ2-1, with 7 positions matching TRBD1. CDR1 SGDLS and CDR2 YYNGEE come from the germline V gene. The CDR3 has 16 amino acids. V gave up 0 bases and J gave up 0 bases; unmatched junction bases: 3. The CDR3 sequence: CASSVVGDSSYNEQFF. For the CDR3, the DNA is TGTGCCAGCAGCGTAGTAGGGGACAGCTCCTACAATGAGCAGTTCTTC. Drawing the rest from reference TRBV9 and TRBJ2-1, the complete variable domain is DSGVTQTPKHLITATGQRVTLRCSPRSGDLSVYWYQQSLDQGLQFLIQYYNGEERAKGNILERFSAQQFPDLHSELNLSSLELGDSALYFCASSVVGDSSYNEQFFGPGTRLTVL.

The J gene is TRBJ1-2, the V gene TRBV14; D is ambiguous. The CDR3 loop spans 17 amino acids. Germline values: CDR1 SGHDN, CDR2 FVKESK. V shed 0 bases and J shed 5 bases, with 19 bases lying between them. The CDR3 DNA is TGTGCCAGCAGCCAAGAGCCGTTCGGGGATCCCTATTATGGCTACACCTTC. Protein sequence: CASSQEPFGDPYYGYTF. Filled out from reference TRBV14 and TRBJ1-2, the complete variable domain reads EAGVTQFPSHSVIEKGQTVTLRCDPISGHDNLYWYRRVMGKEIKFLLHFVKESKQDESGMPNNRFLAERTGGTYSTLKVQPAELEDSGVYFCASSQEPFGDPYYGYTFGSGTRLTVV.